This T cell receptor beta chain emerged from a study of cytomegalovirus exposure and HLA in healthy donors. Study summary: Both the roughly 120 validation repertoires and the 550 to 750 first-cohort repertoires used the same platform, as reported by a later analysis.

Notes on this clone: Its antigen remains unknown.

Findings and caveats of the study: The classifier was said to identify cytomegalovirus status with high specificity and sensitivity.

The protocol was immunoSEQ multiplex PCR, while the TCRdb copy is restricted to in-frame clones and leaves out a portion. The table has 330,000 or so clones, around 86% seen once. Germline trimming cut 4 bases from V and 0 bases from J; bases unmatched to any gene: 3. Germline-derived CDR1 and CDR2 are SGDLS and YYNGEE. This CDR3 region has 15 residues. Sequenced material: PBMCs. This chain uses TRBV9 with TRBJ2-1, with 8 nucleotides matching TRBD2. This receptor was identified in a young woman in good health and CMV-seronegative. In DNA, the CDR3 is TGTGCCAGCAGCCCCGGGGGGGCCTCCTACAATGAGCAGTTCTTC. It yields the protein CASSPGGASYNEQFF.